Each of the 31 T cell receptor beta chains below was sequenced from the same sample in a study of shared clonotypes between healthy human individuals. Profiled with immunoSEQ multiplex PCR; TCRdb holds only in-frame clones, not every one. The sample consists of over 850,000 clones, 70% to 80% of them appearing once. The sequenced sample consisted of memory CD4+ T cells from PBMCs. Subset specified: CD45RA-negative fraction. The receptors here all came from a man younger than 35 in good health. Some clones in this sample may be carry-over from other donors' samples.

This clone was counted between two and nine times. This chain links TRBV27 with TRBJ2-1, with D unclear. Trimming removed 7 bases at V and 3 bases at J, with 13 bases between. This CDR3 has 14 amino acids. Germline CDR1 and CDR2: MNHEY and SMNVEV (reference sequence). The CDR3 is CASKNSFFYNEQFF. The CDR3 bases are TGTGCCAGCAAGAATAGTTTTTTCTACAATGAGCAGTTCTTC.

The chain recombines TRBV4-1 with TRBJ2-7, with 13 bases identical to TRBD2. CDR3 length: 16 residues. In germline, CDR1 is MGHRA, CDR2 YSYEKL. V shed 6 bases, J shed 0 bases, and the junction held 5 bases outside the gene matches. This CDR3 is CASRRGLAGASYEQYF. Written as DNA, the CDR3 is TGCGCCAGCAGGCGTGGACTAGCGGGGGCCTCCTACGAGCAGTACTTC.

The chain employs TRBV19 and TRBJ2-2; 11 bases align to TRBD1. The V segment lost 4 bases and the J segment 6 bases; nucleotides outside the gene matches: 4. Per germline, CDR1 LNHDA and CDR2 SQIVND (reference sequence). This CDR3 contains 15 residues. CDR3 protein: CASSTRGQGAGELFF. The CDR3 nucleotides read TGTGCCAGTAGTACCCGGGGACAGGGGGCCGGGGAGCTGTTTTTT.

This clone was counted many times. The CDR3 sequence: CASSFQPPPDTQYF. In DNA form, the CDR3 reads TGTGCCAGCAGCTTTCAACCCCCGCCAGATACGCAGTATTTT. The chain uses TRBV11-2 and TRBJ2-3, with unresolved D. The germline V and J ends were trimmed by 3 bases and 4 bases, with 11 bases remaining between them. The CDR3 totals 14 residues. Germline V lookup: CDR1 SGHAT, CDR2 FQNNGV.

V is TRBV11-2 and J is TRBJ2-1; 14 bases line up with TRBD2. Germline-derived CDR1 and CDR2 are SGHAT and FQNNGV. The V segment lost 1 base and the J segment 7 bases; nucleotides outside the gene matches: 6. The CDR3 is 17 amino acids. CDR3 coding DNA: TGTGCCAGCAGCTTAGTTCGGGGACTAGCGGGAGTGAATGAGCAGTTCTTC. Its translation: CASSLVRGLAGVNEQFF.

The chain combines TRBV5-1 with TRBJ2-3; TRBD2 aligns across 15 bases. CDR3 length: 17 residues. V shed 4 bases, J shed 4 bases, and the junction held 7 bases outside the gene matches. Germline V gene lookup returns CDR1 SGHRS and CDR2 YFSETQ. The DNA of the CDR3 is TGCGCCAGCAGCCCCGGACTAGCGGGAGGGTTATCAGATACGCAGTATTTT. It translates to CASSPGLAGGLSDTQYF.

The V call is TRBV6-5, the J call TRBJ2-2, with D unresolved. V lost 5 bases and J lost 1, with 8 bases in between. The CDR3 length is 14 residues. Per germline, CDR1 MNHEY and CDR2 SVGAGI. CDR3 sequence reads: CASSPHWNTGELFF. The CDR3 DNA reads as TGTGCCAGCAGTCCGCACTGGAACACCGGGGAGCTGTTTTTT.

Concerning this clone itself: Sequence at one end of the junction differs from germline and may be a read error. The genes are TRBV18 and TRBJ2-1; the D gene is possibly TRBD2 (5 bases). This CDR3 has 14 amino acids. Looked up from germline, CDR1 is KGHSH and CDR2 is LQKENI. This CDR3 is CASSPVTSYTEQFF. The DNA for the CDR3 is TGTGCCAGCTCACCAGTTACTAGTTACACTGAGCAGTTCTTC.

This clone was recorded only once. V usage is TRBV6-5 and J usage is TRBJ1-5; perhaps TRBD1 as D (6 bases). V gave up 6 bases and J gave up 6 bases, with 18 bases separating them. The CDR3 runs to 15 residues. The germline CDR1 and CDR2 sequences are MNHEY and SVGAGI. In DNA form, the CDR3 reads TGTGCCAGCAGCCCCCGGGGCAGGGGCGGTCAGCCCCAGCATTTT. It specifies CASSPRGRGGQPQHF.

The V and J genes are TRBV5-1 and TRBJ2-7, with D possibly matching TRBD1 (5 bases). CDR1 SGHRS and CDR2 YFSETQ come from the germline V gene. The CDR3 is 17 amino acids. The ends were cut back, 0 bases at V and 0 bases at J, with 16 bases in the middle. The CDR3 DNA follows: TGCGCCAGCAGCTTGGGGGGCACGGGCCCAAGCTCCTACGAGCAGTACTTC. It specifies CASSLGGTGPSSYEQYF. Variable domain in full (rest from reference TRBV5-1 and TRBJ2-7): KAGVTQTPRYLIKTRGQQVTLSCSPISGHRSVSWYQQTPGQGLQFLFEYFSETQRNKGNFPGRFSGRQFSNSRSEMNVSTLELGDSALYLCASSLGGTGPSSYEQYFGPGTRLTVT.

With respect to this clone: Only one base separates this from a far larger clonotype, so it likely reflects a read error. The same CDR3 is also encoded by other DNA sequences in this sample. The chain combines TRBV30 with TRBJ1-5, with D tentatively TRBD1 (5 bases). The CDR3 loop spans 14 amino acids. Germline V gene sequence: CDR1 GTSNPN, CDR2 SVGIG (reference sequence). This CDR3 reads CAWSFGGGNQPQHF. CDR3 coding DNA: TGTGCCTGGAGCTTCGGGGGAGGGAATCAGCCTCAGCATTTT.

This clone appeared a few times. A much larger clone lies one base from this, so it may be a read error. V gene TRBV10-1 combines with J gene TRBJ1-1, with D perhaps TRBD1 (6 bases). The CDR3 consists of 13 residues. Germline V gene lookup returns CDR1 WNHNN and CDR2 SYGVQD (reference sequence). DNA of the CDR3: TGCGCCAGCAGTCACAGGGTCGGCACTGAAGCTTCCTTT. Amino acids: CASSHRVGTEASF.

The rearrangement links TRBV2 to TRBJ2-7; no clear D. The germline V and J ends were trimmed by 8 bases and 0 bases, with 17 bases remaining between them. CDR1 is SNHLY, CDR2 FYNNEI, per germline. This CDR3 is built from 15 residues. The CDR3 DNA reads as TGTGCCAGCCAGATAAGACTGTCGAGCTCCTACGAGCAGTACTTC. It specifies CASQIRLSSSYEQYF.

This clone was seen just once. V gene TRBV7-9 combines with J gene TRBJ1-1; the D gene is possibly TRBD1 (6 bases). Trimming took 5 bases from V and 1 from J, leaving 14 bases between them. CDR3 length: 15 amino acids. The V gene's germline CDR1 is SEHNR and CDR2 FQNEAQ (reference sequence). The CDR3 region has the DNA TGTGCCAGCAGCCCGAATACAGGGAGGAACACTGAAGCTTTCTTT. Translation gives CASSPNTGRNTEAFF.

The chain carries TRBV7-2 and TRBJ2-7; tentatively, D is TRBD1 (6 bases). This CDR3 has 12 residues. Germline values: CDR1 SGHTA, CDR2 FQGNSA. The ends were cut back, 4 bases at V and 5 bases at J, with 9 bases in the middle. For the CDR3, the DNA is TGTGCCAGCAGCTCTACAGGGCACGAGCAGTACTTC. Its protein is CASSSTGHEQYF.

The rearrangement joins TRBV7-2 to TRBJ1-1; unclear D gene. Germline lookup yields CDR1 SGHTA and CDR2 FQGNSA. The CDR3 spans 13 residues. V was pared by 7 bases and J by 5 bases, with 14 bases between. CDR3 protein: CASTLRVRTEAFF. The CDR3 nucleotides are TGTGCCAGCACCTTGAGGGTAAGGACTGAAGCTTTCTTT.

DNA for the CDR3: TGTGCCAGCAGCATCCGGGGACAAGAGACCCAGTACTTC. Translating it yields CASSIRGQETQYF. The chain combines TRBV7-3 with TRBJ2-5; TRBD2 is a possible D gene (5 bases). The V end lost 5 bases, the J end lost 2 bases, and 9 bases lay between the germline ends. The CDR3 length is 13 residues. Germline CDR1 SGHTA, CDR2 FQGTGA.

The chain joins TRBV7-9 to TRBJ2-2; 8 bases align to TRBD1. CDR3 length: 14 amino acids. Germline V gene lookup returns CDR1 SEHNR and CDR2 FQNEAQ (reference sequence). The V gene end was trimmed by 5 bases and the J gene end by 5 bases; junction bases not matched to a gene: 4. The CDR3 sequence: CASSRTGRTGELFF. The CDR3 DNA is TGTGCCAGCAGCCGGACAGGGCGTACCGGGGAGCTGTTTTTT. Combining the CDR3 with reference TRBV7-9 and TRBJ2-2 gives the whole variable domain DTGVSQNPRHKITKRGQNVTFRCDPISEHNRLYWYRQTLGQGPEFLTYFQNEAQLEKSRLLSDRFSAERPKGSFSTLEIQRTEQGDSAMYLCASSRTGRTGELFFGEGSRLTVL.

As regards this clone: With a much larger clone just one base away, this may be a read error. The rearrangement links TRBV19 to TRBJ1-5; TRBD1 matches 8 bases. V was clipped by 5 bases and J by 1 base; unmatched bases: 1. Germline CDR1 is LNHDA and CDR2 is SQIVND (reference sequence). CDR3 size: 14 residues. The CDR3 DNA is TGTGCCAGTAGTGACAGGGGAAGCAATCAGCCCCAGCATTTT. Amino acids: CASSDRGSNQPQHF.

This chain's CDR3 is CASSLETGRNQPQHF. In nucleotides, the CDR3 is TGCGCCAGCAGCTTGGAGACAGGCCGAAATCAGCCCCAGCATTTT. The chain is built from TRBV5-1 and TRBJ1-5, with a weak D call TRBD1 (6 bases). The germline gives CDR1 SGHRS, CDR2 YFSETQ. This CDR3 is 15 amino acids long. V was trimmed by 0 bases and J by 4 bases, leaving 11 bases between them. The variable domain in full, completed from reference TRBV5-1 and TRBJ1-5, reads KAGVTQTPRYLIKTRGQQVTLSCSPISGHRSVSWYQQTPGQGLQFLFEYFSETQRNKGNFPGRFSGRQFSNSRSEMNVSTLELGDSALYLCASSLETGRNQPQHFGDGTRLSIL.

V gene TRBV5-6 combines with J gene TRBJ2-3; unclear D gene. Germline V lookup: CDR1 SGHDT, CDR2 YYEEEE. V lost 4 bases and J 4 bases, leaving 10 bases between the germline ends. The CDR3 is 13 amino acids. The CDR3 bases are TGTGCCAGCAGCCCGCCCCCCCCAGATACGCAGTATTTT. Translated, it gives CASSPPPPDTQYF.

The chain employs TRBV6-1 and TRBJ2-5; D remains ambiguous. Trimming removed 5 bases at V and 1 base at J, with 8 bases between. The CDR3 extends over 13 amino acids. CDR1 is MNHNS, CDR2 SASEGT, per germline. The CDR3 loop is CASSFYLQETQYF. As DNA, the CDR3 is TGTGCCAGCAGTTTCTACCTCCAAGAGACCCAGTACTTC.

V is TRBV5-4 and J is TRBJ2-3, with D unclear. The V gene's germline CDR1 is SGHNT and CDR2 YYREEE (reference sequence). This CDR3 spans 16 amino acids. V lost 3 bases to trimming and J lost 0 bases, with 14 bases between them. The CDR3 sequence: CASSSGRPSSTDTQYF. CDR3 coding DNA: TGTGCCAGCAGCTCCGGACGGCCTTCTAGCACAGATACGCAGTATTTT. Based on the CDR3 plus reference TRBV5-4 and TRBJ2-3, the full variable domain is ETGVTQSPTHLIKTRGQQVTLRCSSQSGHNTVSWYQQALGQGPQFIFQYYREEENGRGNFPPRFSGLQFPNYSSELNVNALELDDSALYLCASSSGRPSSTDTQYFGPGTRLTVL.

V usage is TRBV7-2 and J usage is TRBJ1-5; possibly TRBD1 for D (5 bases). V gave up 5 bases and J gave up 5 bases, with 13 bases separating them. This CDR3 contains 14 residues. Looked up from germline, CDR1 is SGHTA and CDR2 is FQGNSA. CDR3 nucleotides: TGTGCCAGCAGCATGACAGTGACTGATCAGCCCCAGCATTTT. It yields the protein CASSMTVTDQPQHF.

The V and J genes are TRBV7-3 and TRBJ2-5; 8 bases agree with TRBD2. Trimming at V came to 5 bases and at J to 5 bases, leaving 13 bases not matched to a gene. This CDR3 spans 16 amino acids. Germline-derived CDR1 and CDR2 are SGHTA and FQGTGA. DNA of the CDR3: TGTGCCAGCAGCCCTGCGACGGGAGGGCGGTGGGAGACCCAGTACTTC. Protein: CASSPATGGRWETQYF.

This rearrangement joins TRBV10-1 to TRBJ2-2; D perhaps matches TRBD2 (5 bases). From germline, CDR1 is WNHNN and CDR2 SYGVQD (reference sequence). This CDR3 is 14 amino acids long. The V end lost 6 bases, the J end lost 1 base, and 9 bases lay between the germline ends. CDR3 in amino acids: CASSKDWNTGELFF. The CDR3 coding sequence is TGCGCCAGCAGCAAGGACTGGAACACCGGGGAGCTGTTTTTT.

Concerning this clone itself: This may come from a read error, since a much larger clone is one base off. Other DNA sequences of this sample code for an identical CDR3. V gene TRBV28 combines with J gene TRBJ1-2; TRBD1 is a possible D gene (6 bases). Germline-derived CDR1 and CDR2 are MDHEN and SYDVKM. This CDR3 is 14 amino acids long. The CDR3 is CASSSGEMNYGYTF. The DNA of the CDR3 is TGCGCCAGCAGCTCAGGGGAGATGAACTATGGCTACACCTTC.

V is TRBV18 and J is TRBJ2-6, with no clear D. Looked up from germline, CDR1 is KGHSH and CDR2 is LQKENI. The CDR3 totals 16 residues. V lost 0 bases, J lost 0 bases, and 6 bases lay in between. CDR3 coding DNA: TGTGCCAGCTCACCACCGATAGACTCTGGGGCCAACGTCCTGACTTTC. The encoded protein is CASSPPIDSGANVLTF.

This clone was seen a few times. The chain carries TRBV18 and TRBJ2-6; 8 bases match TRBD1. The CDR3 covers 16 residues. From germline, CDR1 is KGHSH and CDR2 LQKENI. The V segment lost 3 bases and the J segment 2 bases; nucleotides outside the gene matches: 3. CDR3 DNA: TGTGCCAGCTCACCGCAGGGGGCGGCTGGGGCCAACGTCCTGACTTTC. This gives the protein CASSPQGAAGANVLTF.

The rearrangement links TRBV28 to TRBJ2-2, with 10 bases lining up with TRBD2. The junction had 10 bases not matched to a gene; V was cut back by 6 bases and J by 6 bases. This CDR3 comprises 16 residues. Germline loops: CDR1 MDHEN, CDR2 SYDVKM. In DNA form, the CDR3 reads TGTGCCAGCAGCGCCAAGCCTAGCGGGAGCGCCGGGGAGCTGTTTTTT. Encoded protein: CASSAKPSGSAGELFF.

The V gene is TRBV7-6, the J gene TRBJ2-7; D unresolved. This CDR3 has 16 residues. With 5 bases removed from V and 2 bases from J, the gap between germline ends came to 19 bases. The germline V gene encodes CDR1 SGHVS and CDR2 FNYEAQ. Here the CDR3 reads CASSIESSAMAYEQYF. CDR3 sequence (DNA): TGTGCCAGCAGCATCGAGTCATCCGCTATGGCCTACGAGCAGTACTTC. Full variable domain (rest looked up from reference TRBV7-6 and TRBJ2-7): GAGVSQSPRYKVTKRGQDVALRCDPISGHVSLYWYRQALGQGPEFLTYFNYEAQQDKSGLPNDRFSAERPEGSISTLTIQRTEQRDSAMYRCASSIESSAMAYEQYFGPGTRLTVT.